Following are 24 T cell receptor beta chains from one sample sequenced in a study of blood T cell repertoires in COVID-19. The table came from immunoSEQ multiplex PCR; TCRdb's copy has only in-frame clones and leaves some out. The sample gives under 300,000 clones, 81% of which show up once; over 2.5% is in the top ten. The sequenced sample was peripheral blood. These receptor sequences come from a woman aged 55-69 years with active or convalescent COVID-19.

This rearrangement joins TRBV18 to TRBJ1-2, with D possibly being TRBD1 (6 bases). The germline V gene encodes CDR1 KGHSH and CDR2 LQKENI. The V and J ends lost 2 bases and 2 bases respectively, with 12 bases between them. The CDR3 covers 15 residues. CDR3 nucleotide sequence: TGTGCCAGCTCACCAGATCTAGGGGGAAACTATGGCTACACCTTC. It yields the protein CASSPDLGGNYGYTF.

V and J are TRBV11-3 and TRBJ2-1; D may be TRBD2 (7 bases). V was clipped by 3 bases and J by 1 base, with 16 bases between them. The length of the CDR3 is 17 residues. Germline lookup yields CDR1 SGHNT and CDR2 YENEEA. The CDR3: CASSLGWGGESYNEQFF. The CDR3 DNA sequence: TGTGCCAGCAGCTTGGGCTGGGGGGGCGAATCCTACAATGAGCAGTTCTTC.

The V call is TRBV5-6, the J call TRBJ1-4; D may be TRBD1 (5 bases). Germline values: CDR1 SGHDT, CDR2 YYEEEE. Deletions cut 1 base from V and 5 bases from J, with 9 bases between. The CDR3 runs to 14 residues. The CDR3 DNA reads TGTGCCAGCAGCTTGCCAGGGTTGAATGAAAAACTGTTTTTT. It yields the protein CASSLPGLNEKLFF.

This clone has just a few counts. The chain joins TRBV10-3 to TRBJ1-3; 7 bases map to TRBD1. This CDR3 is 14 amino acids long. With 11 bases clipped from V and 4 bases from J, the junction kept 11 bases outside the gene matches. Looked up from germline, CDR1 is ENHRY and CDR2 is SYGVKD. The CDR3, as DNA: TGTGCCTCGGGACAGCAAGGAGAAGGAAACACCATATATTTT. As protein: CASGQQGEGNTIYF.

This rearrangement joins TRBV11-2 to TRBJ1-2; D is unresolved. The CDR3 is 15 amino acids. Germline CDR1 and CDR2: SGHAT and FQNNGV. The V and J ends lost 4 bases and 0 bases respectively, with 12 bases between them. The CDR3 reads CASSSPDGTNYGYTF. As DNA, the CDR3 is TGTGCCAGCAGCTCCCCGGACGGGACTAACTATGGCTACACCTTC.

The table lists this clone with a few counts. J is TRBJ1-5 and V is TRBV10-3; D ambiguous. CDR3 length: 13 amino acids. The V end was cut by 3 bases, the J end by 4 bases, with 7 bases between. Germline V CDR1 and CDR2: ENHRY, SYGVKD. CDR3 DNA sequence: TGTGCCATCAGTGAAGCCGTGAATCAGCCCCAGCATTTT. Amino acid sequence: CAISEAVNQPQHF.

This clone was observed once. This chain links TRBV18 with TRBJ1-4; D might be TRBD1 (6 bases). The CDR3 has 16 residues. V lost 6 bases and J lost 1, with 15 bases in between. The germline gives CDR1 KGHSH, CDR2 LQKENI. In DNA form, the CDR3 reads TGTGCCAGCTCCCCCGGGGGGGGCAGAACTAATGAAAAACTGTTTTTT. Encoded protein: CASSPGGGRTNEKLFF.

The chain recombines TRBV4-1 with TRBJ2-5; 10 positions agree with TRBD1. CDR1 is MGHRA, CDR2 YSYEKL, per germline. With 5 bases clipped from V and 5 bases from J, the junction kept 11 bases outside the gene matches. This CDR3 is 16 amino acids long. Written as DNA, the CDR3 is TGCGCCAGCAGCAAAAACCCGGGACAGGGGAGGGAGACCCAGTACTTC. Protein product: CASSKNPGQGRETQYF.

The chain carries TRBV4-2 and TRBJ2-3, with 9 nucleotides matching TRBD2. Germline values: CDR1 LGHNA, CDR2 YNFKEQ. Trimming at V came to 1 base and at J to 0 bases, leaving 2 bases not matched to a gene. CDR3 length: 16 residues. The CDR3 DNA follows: TGTGCCAGCAGCCAAGCTAGCGGGACTAGCACAGATACGCAGTATTTT. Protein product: CASSQASGTSTDTQYF.

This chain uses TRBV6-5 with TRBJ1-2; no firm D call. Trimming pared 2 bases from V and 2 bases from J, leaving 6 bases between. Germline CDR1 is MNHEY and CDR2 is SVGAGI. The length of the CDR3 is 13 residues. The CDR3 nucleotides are TGTGCCAGCAGTTACGGTAGAAACTATGGCTACACCTTC. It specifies CASSYGRNYGYTF.

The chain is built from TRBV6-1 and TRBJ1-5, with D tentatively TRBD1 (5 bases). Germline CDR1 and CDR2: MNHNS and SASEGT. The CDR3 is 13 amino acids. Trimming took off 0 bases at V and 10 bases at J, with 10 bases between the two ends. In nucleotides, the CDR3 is TGTGCCAGCAGTGAAGCCAGGGTCCAACCCCAGCATTTT. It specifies CASSEARVQPQHF.

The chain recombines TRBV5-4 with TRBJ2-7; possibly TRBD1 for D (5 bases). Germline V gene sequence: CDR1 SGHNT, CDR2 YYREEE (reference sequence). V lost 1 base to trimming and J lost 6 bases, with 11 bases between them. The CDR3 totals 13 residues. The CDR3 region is CASSLRGGREQYF. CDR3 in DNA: TGTGCCAGCAGCTTGAGGGGTGGCCGCGAGCAGTACTTC. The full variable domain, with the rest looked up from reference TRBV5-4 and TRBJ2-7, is ETGVTQSPTHLIKTRGQQVTLRCSSQSGHNTVSWYQQALGQGPQFIFQYYREEENGRGNFPPRFSGLQFPNYSSELNVNALELDDSALYLCASSLRGGREQYFGPGTRLTVT.

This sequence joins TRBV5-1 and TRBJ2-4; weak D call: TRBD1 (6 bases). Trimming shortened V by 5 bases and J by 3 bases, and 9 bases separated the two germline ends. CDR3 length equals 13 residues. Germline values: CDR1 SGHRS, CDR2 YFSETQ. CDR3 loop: CASRSGDKNIQYF. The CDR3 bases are TGCGCCAGCAGGTCAGGGGACAAAAACATTCAGTACTTC.

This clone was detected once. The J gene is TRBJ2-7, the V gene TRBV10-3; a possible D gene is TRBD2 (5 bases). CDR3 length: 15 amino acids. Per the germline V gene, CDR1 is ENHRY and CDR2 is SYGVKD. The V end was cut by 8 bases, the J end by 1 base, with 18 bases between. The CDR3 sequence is CAISHGESASYEQYF. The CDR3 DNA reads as TGTGCCATCTCTCACGGGGAGTCTGCGTCCTACGAGCAGTACTTC.

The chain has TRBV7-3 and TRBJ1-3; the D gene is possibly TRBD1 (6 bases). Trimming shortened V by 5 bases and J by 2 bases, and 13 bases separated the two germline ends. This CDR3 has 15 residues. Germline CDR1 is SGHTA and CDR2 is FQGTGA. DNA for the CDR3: TGTGCCAGCAGCCTCGGGGGGGCGCCTGGAAACACCATATATTTT. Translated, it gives CASSLGGAPGNTIYF.

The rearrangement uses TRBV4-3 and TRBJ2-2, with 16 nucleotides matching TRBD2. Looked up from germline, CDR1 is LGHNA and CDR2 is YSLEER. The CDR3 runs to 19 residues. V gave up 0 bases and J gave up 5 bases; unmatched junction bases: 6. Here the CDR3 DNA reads TGCGCCAGCAGCCAAGAACCCCCGGGACTAGCGGGGGGGACCGGGGAGCTGTTTTTT. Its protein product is CASSQEPPGLAGGTGELFF.

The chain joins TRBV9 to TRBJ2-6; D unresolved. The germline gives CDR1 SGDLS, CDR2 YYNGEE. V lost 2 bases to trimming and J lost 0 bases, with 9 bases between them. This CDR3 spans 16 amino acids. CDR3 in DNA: TGTGCCAGCAGCGTCACAACGAACTCTGGGGCCAACGTCCTGACTTTC. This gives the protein CASSVTTNSGANVLTF.

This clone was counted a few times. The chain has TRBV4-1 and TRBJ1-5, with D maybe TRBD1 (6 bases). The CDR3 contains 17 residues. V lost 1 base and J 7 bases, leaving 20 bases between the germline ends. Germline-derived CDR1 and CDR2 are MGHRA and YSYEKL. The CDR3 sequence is CASSQVFPGQPEQPQHF. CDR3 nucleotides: TGCGCCAGCAGCCAAGTCTTCCCCGGACAGCCAGAGCAGCCCCAGCATTTT.

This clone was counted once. CDR3 residues: CASSVRLAGDSYNEQFF. CDR3 nucleotides: TGTGCCAGCAGTGTGCGACTAGCGGGGGACTCCTACAATGAGCAGTTCTTC. J is TRBJ2-1 and V is TRBV6-1; TRBD2 matches 12 bases. CDR1 and CDR2 (germline): MNHNS, SASEGT. The CDR3 covers 17 residues. The V and J ends lost 4 bases and 0 bases, in that order; junction bases with no gene match: 4.

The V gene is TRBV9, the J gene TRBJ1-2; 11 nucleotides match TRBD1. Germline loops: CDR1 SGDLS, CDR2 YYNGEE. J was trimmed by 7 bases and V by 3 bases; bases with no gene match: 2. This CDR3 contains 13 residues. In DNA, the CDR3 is TGTGCCAGCAGCGGGACAGGGGGCGTTGGCTACACCTTC. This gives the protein CASSGTGGVGYTF.

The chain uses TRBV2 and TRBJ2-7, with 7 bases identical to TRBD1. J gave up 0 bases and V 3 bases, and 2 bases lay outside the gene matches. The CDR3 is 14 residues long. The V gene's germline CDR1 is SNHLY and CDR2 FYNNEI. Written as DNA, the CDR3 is TGTGCCAGCAGTGACAGGGGGAGCTCCTACGAGCAGTACTTC. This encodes CASSDRGSSYEQYF.

CDR3: CASSLKLRQFMNTEAFF. For the CDR3, the DNA is TGTGCCAGCAGCTTAAAGTTGAGACAGTTTATGAACACTGAAGCTTTCTTT. The chain employs TRBV7-2 and TRBJ1-1, with a tentative D call TRBD1 (5 bases). The ends were cut back, 2 bases at V and 0 bases at J, with 16 bases in the middle. The CDR3 sequence is 17 residues long. Germline CDR1 is SGHTA and CDR2 is FQGNSA. Based on the CDR3 plus reference TRBV7-2 and TRBJ1-1, the full variable domain is GAGVSQSPSNKVTEKGKDVELRCDPISGHTALYWYRQSLGQGLEFLIYFQGNSAPDKSGLPSDRFSAERTGGSVSTLTIQRTQQEDSAVYLCASSLKLRQFMNTEAFFGQGTRLTVV.

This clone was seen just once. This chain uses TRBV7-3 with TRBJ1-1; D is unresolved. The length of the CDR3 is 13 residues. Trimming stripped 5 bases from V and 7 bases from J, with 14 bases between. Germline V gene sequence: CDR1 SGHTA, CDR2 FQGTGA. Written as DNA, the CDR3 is TGTGCCAGCAGCGCACCCGGATACAGTGAAGCTTTCTTT. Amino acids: CASSAPGYSEAFF.

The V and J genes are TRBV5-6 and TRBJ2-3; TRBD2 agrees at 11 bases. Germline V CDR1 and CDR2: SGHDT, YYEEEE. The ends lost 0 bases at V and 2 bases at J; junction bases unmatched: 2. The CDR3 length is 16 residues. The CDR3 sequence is CASSLGLAGFTDTQYF. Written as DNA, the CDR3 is TGTGCCAGCAGCTTGGGACTAGCGGGGTTCACAGATACGCAGTATTTT.